This TCR beta chain was found in a study of cytomegalovirus exposure and HLA in healthy donors. PCR primers comprised 60 Vbeta and 13 Jbeta primers. Sequencing used immunoSEQ multiplex PCR; TCRdb keeps in-frame clones, though not all of them. In the table there are approximately 160,000 clones, roughly 80% of which are singletons. J gave up 4 bases and V 0 bases, and 13 bases lay outside the gene matches. Germline values: CDR1 GTSNPN, CDR2 SVGIG (reference sequence). This CDR3 has 18 residues. The sequence was collected from a woman in her 50s in good health and CMV-seropositive. Sequenced material: PBMCs. The chain has TRBV30 and TRBJ2-1; TRBD2 aligns across 9 bases. DNA for the CDR3: TGTGCCTGGAGTGTACGAGCGGGGGGCTCTATCGGGTACAATGAGCAGTTCTTC. Its protein is CAWSVRAGGSIGYNEQFF.